This TCR beta chain was found in a study of metastatic and nonmetastatic thyroid tumors. The wider study: For malignant and benign thyroid patients, tumor or nodule tissue and blood were the sources whose repertoires were compared. Study-level points and caveats: In both blood and tumor samples, TCR beta diversity was reported significantly higher for malignant than benign nodules.

The sample holds a few counts of this clone. Its antigen is still unknown. Per the authors' pipeline: Construction of a distant-metastasis classifier for papillary thyroid cancer relied on CDR3 differences across clinicopathological groups. TCRdb reprocessed the PCR reads using MiXCR. These V and J calls derive from TCRdb rather than the authors' analysis. The sample comprises about 3,100 clones, roughly 27% of which are singletons, and roughly 15% rests with the top ten. There were no patients who had received any treatment before thyroid surgery. This CDR3 has 14 amino acids. The germline V and J ends were trimmed by 6 bases and 7 bases, with 14 bases remaining between them. Germline CDR1 is KGHDR and CDR2 is SFDVKD.

J is TRBJ1-4 and V is TRBV24-1; unclear D gene. The sample comprised tumor tissue. The receptor was isolated from a female donor with papillary thyroid cancer or a benign thyroid nodule (not recorded which). Some clones in this sample may be carry-over from other donors' samples. The CDR3 reads CATSSVGNPEKLFF. Written as DNA, the CDR3 is TGTGCCACCAGTTCCGTAGGTAACCCTGAAAAACTGTTTTTT.